This T cell receptor beta chain is drawn from a study of blood T cells in healthy people across ages. About this clonotype: Its specificity is unknown. Since a much larger clone is just one base distant, this may be a read error.

V was trimmed by 2 bases and J by 4 bases, leaving 14 bases between them. The V gene's germline CDR1 is LGHDT and CDR2 YNNKEL (reference sequence). The CDR3 is 15 amino acids. Next came a second PCR, run for about 6 to 11 cycles, which used a sample-barcoded 5' primer along with a J-beta primer mix. TCRdb passed the 5' RACE reads through MiXCR, listing each CDR3 protein once. The sample comprises approximately 690,000 distinct CDR3 sequences, around 43% of which are singletons, and approximately 29% rests with the top ten. Per sample, extraction of total RNA gave at least 5 micrograms in every case. Findings of the study overall: The study lacked donor CMV status, which possibly confounded expanded clonotype changes. Older individuals had lower TCR beta diversity per million T cells (the decline was roughly linear). Donors of long life had a larger count of naive CD4+ cells and greater diversity than aged donors.

The V call is TRBV3-1, the J call TRBJ2-5; D gene unclear. This clonotype was obtained from a man older than 75 in good health. The sequenced material came from blood. Here the CDR3 reads CASSQSRSESETQYF. The CDR3 region has the DNA TGTGCCAGCAGCCAAAGTAGGAGCGAGTCAGAGACCCAGTACTTC.